These 5 T cell receptor beta chains were sequenced from one sample in a study of blood T cell repertoires in COVID-19. Assay: immunoSEQ multiplex PCR; the TCRdb copy retains only in-frame clones and omits some. The sample carries 250,000 or so clones, 87% recorded once. Sequencing input: peripheral blood. Receptors originate from a man aged 18 to 30 with active or convalescent COVID-19.

V usage is TRBV12-3 or TRBV12-4 and J usage is TRBJ2-5; D perhaps matches TRBD1 (5 bases). Between the trimmed V and J ends, which lost 6 bases and 1 base, there was a span of 9 bases. This CDR3 is built from 13 residues. The CDR3 DNA sequence: TGTGCCAGCAGGGTAGACAGCCAAGAGACCCAGTACTTC. It specifies CASRVDSQETQYF.

The rearrangement links TRBV6-5 to TRBJ2-7, with D possibly TRBD2 on 5 matching bases. The CDR3 spans 13 residues. CDR1 and CDR2 from the germline V gene are MNHEY and SVGAGI. Trimming cost V 1 base and J 3 bases, with 7 bases left between them. CDR3 residues: CASSYFRGYEQYF. The CDR3 nucleotides read TGTGCCAGCAGTTACTTTCGGGGCTACGAGCAGTACTTC.

CDR3 region: CASSPGGEIYGYTF. The CDR3 nucleotides read TGTGCCAGCAGCCCAGGGGGCGAGATCTATGGCTACACCTTC. V and J are TRBV28 and TRBJ1-2, with 8 bases fitting TRBD1. The ends lost 6 bases at V and 4 bases at J; junction bases unmatched: 7. The germline V gene encodes CDR1 MDHEN and CDR2 SYDVKM. The CDR3 extends over 14 amino acids.

This chain uses TRBV15 with TRBJ2-7; 7 bases map to TRBD2. The CDR3 runs to 15 residues. The V gene's germline CDR1 is LNHNV and CDR2 YYDKDF (reference sequence). J gave up 4 bases and V 1 base, and 7 bases lay outside the gene matches. CDR3 in amino acids: CATSRAVAGVYEQYF. CDR3 in DNA: TGTGCCACCAGCAGAGCTGTGGCGGGAGTATACGAGCAGTACTTC.

V usage is TRBV28 and J usage is TRBJ1-3; D might be TRBD1 (6 bases). V lost 6 bases and J 0 bases, leaving 15 bases between the germline ends. CDR3 length: 16 amino acids. Germline CDR1 reads MDHEN; CDR2 reads SYDVKM. The CDR3 DNA sequence: TGTGCCAGCAGCCTCTTTAGGGACATCTCTGGAAACACCATATATTTT. Amino acids: CASSLFRDISGNTIYF.